The rows below give T cell receptor beta chains drawn from one sample of a study of shared clonotypes between healthy human individuals. The method was immunoSEQ multiplex PCR; TCRdb's version includes in-frame clones alone and lacks a portion of them. Among more than 2 million clones listed, roughly 95% were seen once. Sequenced: naive CD4+ T cells sorted from blood. These receptors were obtained from a man younger than 30 in good health. CDR3s include the opening cysteine and the closing phenylalanine or tryptophan. D genes are given only for firm matches. For some rows the clone size is stated as once, few or many, or as a class when expanded; others skip it.

V gene	J gene	clone size	D gene	CDR3 protein	CDR3 DNA
TRBV30	TRBJ2-3	NA	TRBD2	CAWDREGPDTQYF	TGTGCCTGGGACCGGGAGGGCCCAGATACGCAGTATTTT
TRBV19	TRBJ1-5	once	NA	CASSIQWGWEQPQHF	TGTGCCAGTAGTATCCAGTGGGGGTGGGAGCAGCCCCAGCATTTT
TRBV11-2	TRBJ2-7	NA	NA	CASSSPGRAYEQYF	TGTGCCAGCAGCTCCCCCGGACGGGCCTACGAGCAGTACTTC
TRBV19	TRBJ2-2	NA	NA	CASSMGPNTGELFF	TGTGCCAGTAGTATGGGACCTAACACCGGGGAGCTGTTTTTT
TRBV18	TRBJ2-7	NA	NA	CASSATRSYEQYF	TGTGCCAGCTCCGCGACTAGAAGCTACGAGCAGTACTTC
TRBV10-3	TRBJ1-1	NA	TRBD1	CAITSDRVTEAFF	TGTGCCATCACTTCGGACAGGGTCACTGAAGCTTTCTTT
TRBV5-4	TRBJ2-7	NA	NA	CASSRLTTTSYEQYF	TGTGCCAGCAGCCGCCTGACAACCACCTCCTACGAGCAGTACTTC
TRBV6-6	TRBJ1-5	NA	NA	CASSWEHLNQPQHF	TGTGCCAGCAGTTGGGAACATCTCAATCAGCCCCAGCATTTT
TRBV10-3	TRBJ2-3	NA	NA	CAISELTKSTDTQYF	TGTGCCATCAGTGAATTGACCAAAAGCACAGATACGCAGTATTTT
TRBV6-1	TRBJ2-7	NA	NA	CASRKGTNGYEQYF	TGTGCCAGCAGGAAAGGGACCAACGGCTACGAGCAGTACTTC
TRBV6-1	TRBJ1-4	once	NA	CASSRVLNEKLFF	TGTGCCAGCAGTCGTGTCTTGAATGAAAAACTGTTTTTT
TRBV18	TRBJ2-3	NA	TRBD2	CASSPPGEGSDTQYF	TGTGCCAGCTCACCACCGGGGGAGGGTTCAGATACGCAGTATTTT
TRBV6-4	TRBJ1-1	NA	NA	CASSVSWGNTEAFF	TGTGCCAGCAGTGTCAGTTGGGGGAACACTGAAGCTTTCTTT
TRBV6-4	TRBJ2-7	NA	NA	CASSAVAGTLPYEQYF	TGTGCCAGCAGTGCGGTCGCAGGGACCCTGCCCTACGAGCAGTACTTC
TRBV5-1	TRBJ2-5	NA	NA	CASSPSGGPNQETQYF	TGCGCCAGCAGCCCCAGCGGTGGGCCCAACCAAGAGACCCAGTACTTC
TRBV29-1	TRBJ1-4	NA	NA	CSVEGGGGTNEKLFF	TGCAGCGTTGAAGGAGGGGGAGGAACTAATGAAAAACTGTTTTTT
TRBV6-5	TRBJ1-3	once	NA	CASSPSGAGNTIYF	TGTGCCAGCAGTCCCTCAGGGGCTGGAAACACCATATATTTT
TRBV7-6	TRBJ2-6	NA	NA	CASSLPSGANVLTF	TGTGCCAGCAGCTTACCCTCTGGGGCCAACGTCCTGACTTTC
TRBV4-1	TRBJ1-6	once	NA	CASSLRQPPLHF	TGCGCCAGCAGCCTTAGGCAGCCACCCCTCCACTTT
TRBV30	TRBJ2-2	NA	NA	CAWSVQSPGELFF	TGTGCCTGGAGTGTCCAGTCCCCCGGGGAGCTGTTTTTT
TRBV5-4	TRBJ2-7	NA	TRBD1	CASSPTGTEGYEQYF	TGTGCCAGCAGCCCCACCGGGACAGAGGGCTACGAGCAGTACTTC
TRBV7-2	TRBJ1-5	NA	NA	CASSSILAGPNQPQHF	TGTGCCAGCAGCTCCATTTTGGCAGGGCCTAATCAGCCCCAGCATTTT
TRBV7-9	TRBJ1-3	NA	NA	CASSLGMFGGPDGNTIYF	TGTGCCAGCAGCTTAGGAATGTTTGGGGGACCTGATGGAAACACCATATATTTT
TRBV6-5	TRBJ2-7	NA	TRBD1	CASSVAGTEGYEQYF	TGTGCCAGCAGTGTCGCCGGGACAGAGGGTTACGAGCAGTACTTC
TRBV5-1	TRBJ2-3	NA	TRBD1	CASRGQGASTDTQYF	TGCGCCAGCAGAGGACAGGGGGCAAGCACAGATACGCAGTATTTT
TRBV7-2	TRBJ1-2	NA	TRBD1	CASSRRDSALYGYTF	TGTGCCAGCAGTCGTAGGGACAGCGCACTCTATGGCTACACCTTC
TRBV7-9	TRBJ2-7	NA	TRBD1	CASSLGEGTGAGEQYF	TGTGCCAGCAGCTTAGGTGAAGGGACAGGGGCGGGGGAGCAGTACTTC
TRBV29-1	TRBJ2-6	NA	NA	CSVQTGLAGANVLTF	TGCAGCGTTCAAACAGGGTTGGCTGGGGCCAACGTCCTGACTTTC
TRBV7-2	TRBJ2-7	NA	NA	CASSLAQTENYEQYF	TGTGCCAGCAGCTTAGCTCAAACTGAAAACTACGAGCAGTACTTC
TRBV30	TRBJ2-7	NA	TRBD2	CAWSPGTSSYEQYF	TGTGCCTGGAGTCCCGGGACTAGCTCCTACGAGCAGTACTTC
TRBV6-6	TRBJ2-7	NA	NA	CASSLEPGLSYEQYF	TGTGCCAGCAGCCTCGAACCGGGACTCTCCTACGAGCAGTACTTC